This TCR beta chain is from a study of HIV-infected children after antiretroviral therapy interruption. Notes on the study in general: Naive CD4+ Gini coefficient rose by interruption end, suggesting clonal expansion. Naive CD4+ sequences overlapped less between time points once interruption began.

This clonotype has a count of ten or more. Its antigen is as yet unknown. The TCR library was built from RNA with a 3' RACE protocol and unique molecular identifiers. TCRdb reanalysed the 3' RACE reads using MiXCR and keeps one entry per CDR3 protein. The repertoire includes about 86,000 distinct CDR3 sequences, about 6.3% of them detected once, and roughly 1% sits in the top ten. As for treatment: PENTA 11 planned treatment interruption arm or continuous ART arm. Sorting from thawed PBMCs isolated naive CD4+ CD45RA+ CD45RO- T cells. The germline V gene encodes CDR1 DFQATT and CDR2 SNEGSKA (reference sequence). Trimming cost V 3 bases and J 6 bases, with 13 bases left between them. This CDR3 has 13 residues.

The origin of this receptor is a pool of human donors with HIV. This rearrangement joins TRBV20-1 to TRBJ2-3; D call uncertain. The sample here was CD45RA+ CD4+ T cells from PBMCs, pooled from several time points, taken from a donor given antiretroviral therapy, either interrupted or continuous. The subset here: naive CD4+ CD45RA+ CD45RO- T cells. In DNA form, the CDR3 reads TGCAGTGCTAGGATGGGTGGCGGCGATACGCAGTATTTT. It is translated as CSARMGGGDTQYF.